These 5 T cell receptor beta chains share one sample of origin, sequenced in a study of blood T cell repertoires in COVID-19. Method: immunoSEQ multiplex PCR; TCRdb's copy keeps in-frame clones and lacks some. Here the sample spans about 80,000 clones, 75% to 85% being singletons. Specimen: peripheral blood. Source of these receptors: a man in his 60s with COVID-19, enrolled during active disease.

This clone was observed once. This chain uses TRBV19 with TRBJ1-1; 7 nucleotides align to TRBD1. The germline gives CDR1 LNHDA, CDR2 SQIVND (reference sequence). The CDR3 runs 15 residues. Trimming cost V 7 bases and J 0 bases; bases outside gene matches: 8. The CDR3 region is CASMQDRRLNTEAFF. In DNA form, the CDR3 reads TGTGCCAGTATGCAGGACAGGCGACTGAACACTGAAGCTTTCTTT. Full variable domain (outside the CDR3, taken from reference TRBV19 and TRBJ1-1): DGGITQSPKYLFRKEGQNVTLSCEQNLNHDAMYWYRQDPGQGLRLIYYSQIVNDFQKGDIAEGYSVSREKKESFPLTVTSAQKNPTAFYLCASMQDRRLNTEAFFGQGTRLTVV.

The V gene is TRBV7-2, the J gene TRBJ2-3, with D maybe TRBD2 (5 bases). Trimming shortened V by 5 bases and J by 1 base, and 16 bases separated the two germline ends. Germline CDR1 is SGHTA and CDR2 is FQGNSA. This CDR3 is built from 16 residues. The CDR3 is CASSPGGRLGTDTQYF. The CDR3 bases are TGTGCCAGCAGCCCCGGAGGCCGCCTCGGCACAGATACGCAGTATTTT.

The chain recombines TRBV24-1 with TRBJ2-1, with 14 bases fitting TRBD2. The CDR3 spans 16 residues. In germline, CDR1 is KGHDR, CDR2 SFDVKD. V lost 5 bases, J lost 8 bases, and 7 bases stayed unmatched. In DNA form, the CDR3 reads TGTGCCACCAGTGGCCCTGGGACTAGCGGGGGTGATGAGCAGTTCTTC. Protein product: CATSGPGTSGGDEQFF.

V gene TRBV3-1 (or the pseudogene TRBV3-2) combines with J gene TRBJ2-1; 12 bases line up with TRBD1. V was clipped by 6 bases and J by 9 bases; unmatched bases: 9. CDR3 length equals 15 residues. The germline V gene encodes CDR1 LGHDT and CDR2 YNNKEL (reference sequence). CDR3 sequence: CASRISGQGAGEQFF. The CDR3 nucleotides are TGTGCCAGCAGGATATCGGGACAGGGGGCGGGTGAGCAGTTCTTC.

This chain links TRBV24-1 with TRBJ2-3; 8 nucleotides agree with TRBD1. Germline V gives CDR1 KGHDR, CDR2 SFDVKD. V was clipped by 3 bases and J by 4 bases; unmatched bases: 8. This CDR3 is built from 16 residues. The CDR3 sequence is CATSDRTGKASDTQYF. In nucleotides, the CDR3 is TGTGCCACCAGTGATAGGACAGGGAAAGCGTCAGATACGCAGTATTTT.